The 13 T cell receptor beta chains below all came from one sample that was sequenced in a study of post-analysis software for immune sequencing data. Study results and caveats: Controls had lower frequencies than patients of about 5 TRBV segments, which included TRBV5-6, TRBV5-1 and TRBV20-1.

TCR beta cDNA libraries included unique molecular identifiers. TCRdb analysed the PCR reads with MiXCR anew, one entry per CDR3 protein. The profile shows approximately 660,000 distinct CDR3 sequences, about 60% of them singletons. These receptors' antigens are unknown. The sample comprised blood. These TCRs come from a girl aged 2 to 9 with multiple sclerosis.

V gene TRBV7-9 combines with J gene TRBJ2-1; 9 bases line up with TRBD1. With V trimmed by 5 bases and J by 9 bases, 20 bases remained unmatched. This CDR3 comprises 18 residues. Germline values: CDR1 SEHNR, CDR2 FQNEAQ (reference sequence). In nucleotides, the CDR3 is TGTGCCAGCAGCCACGACACTATACCGGGACAGGGAGGTAGTGAGCAGTTCTTC. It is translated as CASSHDTIPGQGGSEQFF.

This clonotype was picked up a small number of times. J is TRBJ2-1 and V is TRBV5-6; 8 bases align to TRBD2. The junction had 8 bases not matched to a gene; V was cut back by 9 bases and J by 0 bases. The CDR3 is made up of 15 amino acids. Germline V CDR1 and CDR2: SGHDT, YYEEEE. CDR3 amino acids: CATWTSRGSYNEQFF. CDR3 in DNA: TGTGCCACGTGGACTAGCCGCGGCTCCTACAATGAGCAGTTCTTC.

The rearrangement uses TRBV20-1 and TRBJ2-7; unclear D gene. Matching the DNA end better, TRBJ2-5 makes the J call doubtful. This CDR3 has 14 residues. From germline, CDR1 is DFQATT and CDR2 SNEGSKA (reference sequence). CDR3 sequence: CSARDSTRTETQYF. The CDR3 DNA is TGCAGTGCTAGAGATTCGACTCGGACGGAGACCCAGTACTTC.

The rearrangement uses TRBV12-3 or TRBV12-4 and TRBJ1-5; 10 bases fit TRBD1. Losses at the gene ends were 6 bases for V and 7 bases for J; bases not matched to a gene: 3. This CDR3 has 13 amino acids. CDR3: CASRGTGEQPQHF. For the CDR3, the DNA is TGTGCCAGCAGGGGGACAGGGGAGCAGCCCCAGCATTTT.

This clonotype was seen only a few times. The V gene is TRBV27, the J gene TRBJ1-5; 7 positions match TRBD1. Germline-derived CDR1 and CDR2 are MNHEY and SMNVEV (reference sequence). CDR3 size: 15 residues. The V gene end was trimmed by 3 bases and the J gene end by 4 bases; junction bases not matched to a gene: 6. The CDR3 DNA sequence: TGTGCCAGCAGTTTGGTAGGGGGCGCAAATCAGCCCCAGCATTTT. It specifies CASSLVGGANQPQHF.

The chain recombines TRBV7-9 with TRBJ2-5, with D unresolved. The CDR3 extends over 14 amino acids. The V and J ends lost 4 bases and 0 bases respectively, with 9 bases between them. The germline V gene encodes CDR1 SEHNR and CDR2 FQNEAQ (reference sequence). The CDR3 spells CASSWSADQETQYF. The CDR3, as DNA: TGTGCCAGCAGCTGGAGCGCAGACCAAGAGACCCAGTACTTC.

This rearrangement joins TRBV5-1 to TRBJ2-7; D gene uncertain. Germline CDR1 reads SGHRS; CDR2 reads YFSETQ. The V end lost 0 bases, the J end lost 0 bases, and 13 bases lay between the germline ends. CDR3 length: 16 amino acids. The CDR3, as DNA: TGCGCCAGCAGCTTGGCCTTGGGTACGTTCTCCTACGAGCAGTACTTC. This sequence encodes CASSLALGTFSYEQYF.

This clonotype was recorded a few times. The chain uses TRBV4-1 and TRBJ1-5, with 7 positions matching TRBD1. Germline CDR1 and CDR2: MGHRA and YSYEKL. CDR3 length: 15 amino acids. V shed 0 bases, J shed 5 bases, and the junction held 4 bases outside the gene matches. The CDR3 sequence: CASSQDGTGDQPQHF. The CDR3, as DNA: TGCGCCAGCAGCCAAGATGGCACAGGGGATCAGCCCCAGCATTTT.

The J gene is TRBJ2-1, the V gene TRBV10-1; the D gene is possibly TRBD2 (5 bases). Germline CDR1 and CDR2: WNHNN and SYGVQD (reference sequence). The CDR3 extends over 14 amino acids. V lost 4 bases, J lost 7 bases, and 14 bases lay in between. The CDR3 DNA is TGCGCCAGCAGTGCATACCCTAGGAGGAATGAGCAGTTCTTC. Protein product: CASSAYPRRNEQFF.

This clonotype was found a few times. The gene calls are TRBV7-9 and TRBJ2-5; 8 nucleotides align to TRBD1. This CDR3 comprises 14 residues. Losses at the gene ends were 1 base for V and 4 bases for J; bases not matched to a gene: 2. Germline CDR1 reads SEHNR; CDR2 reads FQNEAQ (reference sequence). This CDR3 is CASSLEGTGETQYF. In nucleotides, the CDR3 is TGTGCCAGCAGCTTAGAGGGGACAGGAGAGACCCAGTACTTC.

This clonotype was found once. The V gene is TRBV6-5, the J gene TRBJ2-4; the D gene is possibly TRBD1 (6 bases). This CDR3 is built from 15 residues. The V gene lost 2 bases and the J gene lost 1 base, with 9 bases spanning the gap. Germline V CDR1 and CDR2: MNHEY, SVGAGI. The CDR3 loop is CASSYDRRAKNIQYF. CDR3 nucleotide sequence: TGTGCCAGCAGTTACGACAGGAGGGCCAAAAACATTCAGTACTTC.

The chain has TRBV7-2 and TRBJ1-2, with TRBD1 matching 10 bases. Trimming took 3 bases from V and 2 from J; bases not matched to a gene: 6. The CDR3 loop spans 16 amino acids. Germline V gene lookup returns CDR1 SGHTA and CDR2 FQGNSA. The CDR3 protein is CASSFGAGQGNYGYTF. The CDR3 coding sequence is TGTGCCAGCAGCTTTGGCGCGGGACAGGGGAACTATGGCTACACCTTC. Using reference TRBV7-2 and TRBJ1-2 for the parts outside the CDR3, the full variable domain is GAGVSQSPSNKVTEKGKDVELRCDPISGHTALYWYRQSLGQGLEFLIYFQGNSAPDKSGLPSDRFSAERTGGSVSTLTIQRTQQEDSAVYLCASSFGAGQGNYGYTFGSGTRLTVV.

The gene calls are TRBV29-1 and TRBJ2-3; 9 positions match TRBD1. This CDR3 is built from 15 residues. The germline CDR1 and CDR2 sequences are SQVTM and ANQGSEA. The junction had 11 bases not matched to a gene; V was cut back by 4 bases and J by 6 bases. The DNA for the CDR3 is TGCAGCGTTGTAACCGAACAGGGGGCACAGGATACGCAGTATTTT. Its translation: CSVVTEQGAQDTQYF.